This T cell receptor (beta chain) was observed in a study of shared clonotypes between healthy human individuals (TCRdb year 2020). Describing the broader study: A couple of women and a few men aged 18 to 49 years were included in the cohort. Blood TCR repertoires of about five healthy adults were deeply sequenced to estimate repertoire size and the extent of clonotype sharing between individuals. Different laboratories and diverse techniques were used to prepare libraries and sequence TCR repertoires, to increase sequencing depth and limit assay-specific biases. For each donor, three plates each were used for CD4 naive and CD4 memory, two plates were used for CD8 naive, and one plate was used for CD8 memory. Between about 0.94 and 8.9 billion PBMCs per donor were obtained by leukapheresis.

Beyond this particular receptor, the publication reports: When several donors were compared, the shared fraction of clonotypes was about 5% for naive CD4, about 4% for naive CD8, roughly 2.5% for memory CD4, and 0.35% to 0.5% for memory CD8. Clonotypes shared by all four sorted-subset donors showed higher generation probabilities than non-shared clonotypes. Pairwise subsampling indicated that sequencing depth was expected to affect the degree of clonotype sharing among donors. Estimated clonotype richness was generally larger for naive than for memory subsets. Sampling was restricted to blood, and TCR repertoires in tissues likely differ from the TCR repertoires found in blood. Incomplete sequencing was indicated by rarefaction of sorted-subset datasets, despite the large sequencing depth. Because the study included only a small number of donors, the genetic and exposure-history diversity represented was limited.

TCR CDR3 regions were amplified from genomic DNA by multiplex PCR using the deep immunoSEQ assay. Extracted genomic DNA from each cell subset was distributed evenly across all wells of several immunoSEQ 96-well plates, and each plate was treated as a replicate. For sorted subsets, each replicate PCR was loaded with 200 to 250 ng genomic DNA, equivalent to approximately 27,000 T cell genomes. Purified libraries were quantified with a Qubit 3.0 fluorometer, sized on a Bioanalyzer 2100, and re-quantified with the KAPA Library Quantification kit. A separate single-read 150-cycle Illumina NextSeq 550 flow cell was used to sequence each immunoSEQ 96-well plate. The source study handled its data this way. Because the immunoSEQ output held only junctional sequences and lacked quality scores, the filtering could not match the filtering applied to full-length reads. To assign V/J genes and CDR3, sequences were annotated against IMGT germline references using PyIR, a Python wrapper for IgBLAST v1.9. Any read was removed if the V/J assignment was weak (E-value above 1e-6), the CDR3 was missing, or the read contained stop codons, out-of-frame junctions, or ambiguous translated residues. A V3J clonotype was defined by an identical inferred V gene, J gene, and CDR3 amino acid sequence. To compute the percentage overlap between repertoires, the number of shared unique clonotypes was divided by the size of the smaller repertoire. Three approaches were used to assess repertoire richness: RTK rarefaction, the Chao1 estimator, and Recon v2.1 estimates of unobserved clonotypes. OLGA was used to compute generation probabilities for all TCRbeta clonotypes that the gDNA method yielded from a handful of donors. The table was pulled from immuneACCESS by TCRdb, which kept in-frame rearrangements only. Such tables lose some clones; where checked, under half of the loss comes from unresolved V genes, and the rest has no known cause. The V and J calls and the clone size are those of that table, but D and trimming were determined from the DNA. The sample yields over 150,000 clones; around 63% were counted once. About 10% of the sample comes from the top ten.

The donors were healthy, HIV-negative adults with no recently reported acute infections or vaccinations. Every donor was a Caucasian adult living in Nashville, Tennessee, USA. CD4+ T cells were enriched by magnetic negative selection; naive cells were then positively selected on CD45RA, and the negative fraction formed the memory subset. Blood was obtained by leukapheresis, after which PBMCs were separated by Ficoll-Histopaque density gradient centrifugation and cryopreserved in liquid nitrogen vapor phase. Analytical flow cytometry was used to check the purity and quantity of each magnetically sorted T cell population. Each sorted fraction had its genomic DNA isolated and then quantified by UV absorbance on a Nanodrop 2000c. Regarding this clone: The specificity of this receptor is unknown. No qualities accompany the bases; no much larger clone lies one base away.

From the cysteine up to the phenylalanine, the CDR3 has a length of 12 residues. Just the 36-base CDR3 DNA is kept, in frame starting at base 1. CDR1 SNHLY and CDR2 FYNNEI are derived from the germline V gene. V was cut back by 7 bases and J by 8 bases, leaving a gap of 14 bases between them. Sequenced input: memory CD4+ T cells sorted from blood. Sample cell subset or site, as interpreted from the label and publication: CD45RA-negative fraction. The receptor chain draws on TRBV2 and TRBJ1-2; the D gene cannot be resolved reliably. The sequence was collected from a man in his thirties or forties in good health. CDR3 reads: CASTEGLVGYTF. The sequence in DNA is TGTGCCAGCACCGAGGGCCTCGTAGGCTACACCTTC.